This paragraph reports one T cell receptor beta chain. CDR1 is SNHLY, CDR2 FYNNEI, per germline. Trimming took off 7 bases at V and 5 bases at J, with 17 bases between the two ends. This CDR3 has 14 residues. The data originate from a study of blood T cell repertoires in COVID-19. Profiling relied on immunoSEQ multiplex PCR, and the TCRdb table lists in-frame clones only, not all of them. The sample shows about 39,000 clones, around 86% of them seen only once. The chain has TRBV2 and TRBJ1-1; D is possibly TRBD1 (6 bases). The clonotype originates from a man in his forties with active COVID-19. Sequencing used peripheral blood. The DNA for the CDR3 is TGTGCCAGCAAATTAGGGAATAGGGGGACTGAAGCTTTCTTT. Protein product: CASKLGNRGTEAFF. The complete variable domain, with remaining parts taken from reference TRBV2 and TRBJ1-1, reads EPEVTQTPSHQVTQMGQEVILRCVPISNHLYFYWYRQILGQKVEFLVSFYNNEISEKSEIFDDQFSVERPDGSNFTLKIRSTKLEDSAMYFCASKLGNRGTEAFFGQGTRLTVV.